This TCR beta chain was identified during a study of blood T cells in healthy people across ages. Whole-study results and caveats: Diversity estimated from one million T cells was considered an underestimate. Strong correlation linked observed beta diversity and percent naive T cells.

Researchers collected about 10 milliliters of peripheral blood from every single donor. Sample-barcoded 5' priming and a J-beta primer mix drove a second PCR of roughly 7 to 11 cycles. Tags on each cDNA molecule came from a template-switch adaptor with 12 random nucleotides. TCRdb reprocessed the 5' RACE reads with MiXCR, giving one entry per CDR3 protein. The sample lists under 2,000,000 distinct CDR3 sequences; around 48% were seen once. This clonotype was found a few times. What it binds is unknown. This CDR3 region has 15 residues. Trimming cost V 0 bases and J 2 bases, with 9 bases left between them. Germline V gene data show CDR1 as LGHNA and CDR2 as YSLEER.

The chain combines TRBV4-3 with TRBJ2-3, with D possibly TRBD2 on 7 matching bases. Source material: blood. This receptor was obtained from a woman aged 40 to 50 in good health. This chain's CDR3 is CASSQDAGATDTQYF. CDR3 in DNA: TGCGCCAGCAGCCAAGACGCGGGGGCCACAGATACGCAGTATTTT.